This T cell receptor beta chain was recorded in a study of naive and memory T cell subsets. Treatment given: skin biopsy from PPD injection site in Mantoux-positive individual. The library had UMIs added by 3' ligation of an oligonucleotide to TCR cDNA. Reverse transcription used DNase-treated unsorted total RNA, aiming for 1 to 1000 ng. Findings of the study overall: Higher TCR numbers at tuberculin sites reflect T cell infiltration, per interpretation.

Ligated cDNA underwent four rounds of PCR with nested alpha and beta constant region primers and SP2. Blood and skin TCR RNA was reverse transcribed with alpha and beta constant primers. TCRdb re-derived calls from the UMI-ligation and nested PCR reads in MiXCR, one entry per CDR3 protein. The table shows 35,000 to 40,000 distinct CDR3 sequences, with roughly 11% occurring only once. This clonotype has a count of ten or more. The antigen is undetermined. Sequences were derived from skin, sampled from a tuberculin skin test site. This TCR was recovered from an adult in good health.

The CDR3: CSARTWTSLPYNEQFF. The CDR3 DNA reads as TGCAGTGCTAGGACCTGGACTAGCTTACCCTACAATGAGCAGTTCTTC. The J gene is TRBJ2-1, the V gene TRBV20-1; 8 nucleotides match TRBD2. J lost 2 bases, V lost 3 bases, and 9 bases had no gene match. Germline V gene data show CDR1 as DFQATT and CDR2 as SNEGSKA (reference sequence). CDR3 length: 16 residues.